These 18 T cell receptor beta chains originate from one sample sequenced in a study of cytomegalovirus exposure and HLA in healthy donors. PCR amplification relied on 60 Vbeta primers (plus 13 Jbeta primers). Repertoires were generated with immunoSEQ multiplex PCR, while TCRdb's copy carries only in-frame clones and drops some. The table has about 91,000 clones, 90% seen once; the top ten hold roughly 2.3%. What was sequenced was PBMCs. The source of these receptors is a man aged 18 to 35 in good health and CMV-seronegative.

This CDR3 is CASSLAGTGTYEQYF. CDR3 bases: TGCGCCAGCAGCTTGGCGGGGACAGGTACCTACGAGCAGTACTTC. The chain recombines TRBV5-1 with TRBJ2-5, with 8 bases identical to TRBD1. Matching the DNA end better, TRBJ2-7 makes the J call doubtful. Germline assignment: CDR1 SGHRS and CDR2 YFSETQ. The CDR3 has 15 amino acids.

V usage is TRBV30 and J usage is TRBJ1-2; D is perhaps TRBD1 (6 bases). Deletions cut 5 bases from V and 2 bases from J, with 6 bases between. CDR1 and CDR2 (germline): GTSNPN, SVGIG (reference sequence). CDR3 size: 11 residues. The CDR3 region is CAWDRNYGYTF. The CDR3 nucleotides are TGTGCCTGGGACAGGAACTATGGCTACACCTTC.

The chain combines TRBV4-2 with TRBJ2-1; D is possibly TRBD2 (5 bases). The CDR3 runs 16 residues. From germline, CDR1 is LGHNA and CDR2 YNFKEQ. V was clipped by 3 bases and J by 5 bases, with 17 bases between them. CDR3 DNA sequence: TGTGCCAGCAGCCACCCAGCAGGCGGGCTCAACAATGAGCAGTTCTTC. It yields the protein CASSHPAGGLNNEQFF.

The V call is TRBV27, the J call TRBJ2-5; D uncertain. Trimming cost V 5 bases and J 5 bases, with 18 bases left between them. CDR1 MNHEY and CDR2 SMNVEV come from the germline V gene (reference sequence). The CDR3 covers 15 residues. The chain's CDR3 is CASSPIQLGKETQYF. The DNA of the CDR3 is TGTGCCAGCAGTCCGATACAGTTGGGTAAGGAGACCCAGTACTTC.

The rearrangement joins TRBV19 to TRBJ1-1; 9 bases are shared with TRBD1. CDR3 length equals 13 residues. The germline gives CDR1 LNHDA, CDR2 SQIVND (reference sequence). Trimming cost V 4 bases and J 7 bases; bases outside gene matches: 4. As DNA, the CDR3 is TGTGCCAGTAGTACCCGGACAGGGGTTGAAGCTTTCTTT. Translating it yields CASSTRTGVEAFF. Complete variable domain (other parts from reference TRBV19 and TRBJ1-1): DGGITQSPKYLFRKEGQNVTLSCEQNLNHDAMYWYRQDPGQGLRLIYYSQIVNDFQKGDIAEGYSVSREKKESFPLTVTSAQKNPTAFYLCASSTRTGVEAFFGQGTRLTVV.

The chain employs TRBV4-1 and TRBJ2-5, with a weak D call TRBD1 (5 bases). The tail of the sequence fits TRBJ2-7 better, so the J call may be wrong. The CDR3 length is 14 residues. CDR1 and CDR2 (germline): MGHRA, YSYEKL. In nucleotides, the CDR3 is TGCGCCAGCAGCCAAGGGCAGGGCAACTACGAGCAGTACTTC. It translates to CASSQGQGNYEQYF.

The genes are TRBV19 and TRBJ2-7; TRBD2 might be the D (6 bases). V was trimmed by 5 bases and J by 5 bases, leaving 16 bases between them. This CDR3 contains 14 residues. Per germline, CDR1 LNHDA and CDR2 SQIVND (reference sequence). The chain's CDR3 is CASSLRAGIDEQYF. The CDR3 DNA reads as TGTGCCAGTAGTCTTCGTGCGGGGATCGACGAGCAGTACTTC.

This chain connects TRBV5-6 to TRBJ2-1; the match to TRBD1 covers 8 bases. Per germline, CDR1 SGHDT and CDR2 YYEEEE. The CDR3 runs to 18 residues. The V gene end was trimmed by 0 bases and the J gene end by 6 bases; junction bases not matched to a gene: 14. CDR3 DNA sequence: TGTGCCAGCAGCTTGGGGGCCTCAGGGGGCGCGTACCTCAATGAGCAGTTCTTC. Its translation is CASSLGASGGAYLNEQFF.

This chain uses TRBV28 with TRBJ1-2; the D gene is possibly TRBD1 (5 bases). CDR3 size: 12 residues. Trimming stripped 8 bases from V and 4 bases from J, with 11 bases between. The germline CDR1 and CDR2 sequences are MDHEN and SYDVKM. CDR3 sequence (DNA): TGTGCCAGCTGGGGGGGAGGCTATGGCTACACCTTC. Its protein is CASWGGGYGYTF.

CDR3 loop: CASSAGYEQYF. For the CDR3, the DNA is TGTGCCAGCAGTGCCGGCTACGAGCAGTACTTC. V gene TRBV27 combines with J gene TRBJ2-7; D is unclear. The V gene's germline CDR1 is MNHEY and CDR2 SMNVEV (reference sequence). The length of the CDR3 is 11 residues. Trimming took off 5 bases at V and 3 bases at J, with 5 bases between the two ends.

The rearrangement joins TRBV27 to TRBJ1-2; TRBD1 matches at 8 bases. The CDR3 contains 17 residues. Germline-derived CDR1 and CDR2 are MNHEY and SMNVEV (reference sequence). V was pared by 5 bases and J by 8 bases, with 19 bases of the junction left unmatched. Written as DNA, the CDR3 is TGTGCCAGCAGTCCTTCGGTTGGGCAGGGGGCTCACGGAGGCTACACCTTC. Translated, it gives CASSPSVGQGAHGGYTF.

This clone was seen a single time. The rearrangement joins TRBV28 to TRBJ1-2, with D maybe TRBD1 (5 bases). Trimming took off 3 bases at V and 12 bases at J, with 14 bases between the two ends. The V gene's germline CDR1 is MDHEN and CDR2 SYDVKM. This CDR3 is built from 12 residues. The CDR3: CASSLPQGRDTF. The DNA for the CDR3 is TGTGCCAGCAGTTTGCCTCAGGGAAGGGACACCTTC.

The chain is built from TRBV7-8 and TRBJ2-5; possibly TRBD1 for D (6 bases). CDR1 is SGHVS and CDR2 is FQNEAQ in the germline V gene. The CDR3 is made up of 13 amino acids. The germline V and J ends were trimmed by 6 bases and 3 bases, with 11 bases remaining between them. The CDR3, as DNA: TGTGCCAGCAGTCGGACAGTAAAAGAGACCCAGTACTTC. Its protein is CASSRTVKETQYF.

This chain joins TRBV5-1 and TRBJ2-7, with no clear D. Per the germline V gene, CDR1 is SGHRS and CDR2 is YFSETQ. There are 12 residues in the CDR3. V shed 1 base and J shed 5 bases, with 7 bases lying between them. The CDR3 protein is CASSLTVDEQYF. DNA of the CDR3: TGCGCCAGCAGCTTGACGGTTGACGAGCAGTACTTC.

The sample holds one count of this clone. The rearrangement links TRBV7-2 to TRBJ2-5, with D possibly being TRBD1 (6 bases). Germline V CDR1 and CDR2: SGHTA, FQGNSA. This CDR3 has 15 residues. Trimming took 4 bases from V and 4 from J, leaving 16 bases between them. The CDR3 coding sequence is TGTGCCAGCAGCTCGAACAGGGTAATGGGAGAGACCCAGTACTTC. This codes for CASSSNRVMGETQYF. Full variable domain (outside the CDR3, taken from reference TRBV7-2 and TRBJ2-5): GAGVSQSPSNKVTEKGKDVELRCDPISGHTALYWYRQSLGQGLEFLIYFQGNSAPDKSGLPSDRFSAERTGGSVSTLTIQRTQQEDSAVYLCASSSNRVMGETQYFGPGTRLLVL.

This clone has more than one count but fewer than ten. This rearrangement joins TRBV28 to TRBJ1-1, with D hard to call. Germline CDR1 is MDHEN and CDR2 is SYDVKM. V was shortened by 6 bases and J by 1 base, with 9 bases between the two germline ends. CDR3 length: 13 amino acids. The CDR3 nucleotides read TGTGCCAGCAGCCCCCCGGGGAACACTGAAGCTTTCTTT. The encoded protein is CASSPPGNTEAFF.

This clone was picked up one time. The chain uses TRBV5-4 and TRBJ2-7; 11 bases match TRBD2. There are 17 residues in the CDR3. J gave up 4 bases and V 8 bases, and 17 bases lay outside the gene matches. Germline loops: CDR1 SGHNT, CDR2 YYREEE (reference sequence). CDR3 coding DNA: TGTGCCAGACAACGAACTAGCGGGAGTATGGGGGCGTACGAGCAGTACTTC. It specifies CARQRTSGSMGAYEQYF.

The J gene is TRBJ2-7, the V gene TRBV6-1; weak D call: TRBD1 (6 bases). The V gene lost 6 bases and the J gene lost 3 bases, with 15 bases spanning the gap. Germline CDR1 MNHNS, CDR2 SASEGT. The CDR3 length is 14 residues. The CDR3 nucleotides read TGTGCCAGCAGGGAATGGACAGAGGGCTACGAGCAGTACTTC. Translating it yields CASREWTEGYEQYF.